This T cell receptor (beta chain) is from a study of T-cell reconstitution after alpha-beta-depleted transplantation in children. This CDR3 contains 11 residues. The V end was cut by 0 bases, the J end by 7 bases, with 3 bases between. Germline CDR1 WSHSY, CDR2 SAAADI. Unique molecular identifiers were incorporated into the prepared TCRbeta library. Each CDR3 protein is one row after TCRdb ran MiXCR on the PCR reads. The data show about 300,000 distinct CDR3 sequences, 10% seen once. This clonotype was detected many times. The chain has TRBV10-2 and TRBJ2-5; D gene uncertain. The sequence derives from a boy younger than two with acute myeloid leukemia, due to receive a stem cell transplant. The sample in question was PBMCs, obtained before TCRalphabeta/CD19-depleted stem cell transplant. The CDR3 region has the DNA TGCGCCAGCAGTGAGTCGGGGACCCAGTACTTC. It translates to CASSESGTQYF.